This T cell receptor (beta chain) derives from a study of blood T cells in healthy people across ages. Points from the study as a whole: What prevented conclusive comparison of naive and antigen-experienced cells was that PBMCs were unsorted.

The second PCR ran about 6 to 11 cycles with a sample-barcoded 5' primer and J-beta primers. TCRdb reprocessed the 5' RACE reads via MiXCR and lists one record per CDR3 protein. The sample contains some 370,000 distinct CDR3 sequences, roughly half of which appear only once. For this clonotype: The antigen remains undetermined.

Sequencing input: blood. The source of this sequence is a man between 60 and 70 years old in good health.

CDR3 DNA sequence: TGTGCCAGCAGCGCGGGACTAACCAGCTCCTACGAGCAGTACTTC. Its translation is CASSAGLTSSYEQYF. The gene calls are TRBV11-2 and TRBJ2-7; 7 bases line up with TRBD2. The length of the CDR3 is 15 residues. CDR1 is SGHAT and CDR2 is FQNNGV in the germline V gene. Unmatched junction bases numbered 7, after V lost 5 bases and J lost 0 bases.